The clone carrying this T cell receptor (beta chain) appeared many times. Memory CD4+ T cells were sorted as CD4+CD45RO+CD25- cells. Semi-nested PCR with Nested Universal Primer A followed constant-region reverse priming of full-length variable regions. TCRdb itself ran the 5' RACE reads through MiXCR, one entry per CDR3 protein. This table has 9,400 or so distinct CDR3 sequences, 15% to 20% appearing once. Germline-derived CDR1 and CDR2 are SGHDN and FVKESK. Trimming removed 0 bases at V and 11 bases at J, with 16 bases between. This CDR3 has 14 residues. The chain is built from TRBV14 and TRBJ1-1; D remains ambiguous. The receptor's source is a female donor with breast cancer. The sequenced sample was memory CD4+ T cells sorted from blood. The sample's subset: memory CD4+ T cells, CD4+CD45RO+CD25-. In nucleotides, the CDR3 is TGTGCCAGCAGCCAAGACGCGACGATCGGGAGTGCTTTCTTT. It yields the protein CASSQDATIGSAFF.